This TCR beta chain was recorded in a study of cytomegalovirus exposure and HLA in healthy donors (dated by TCRdb to 2016 to 2017). The study in broad terms: An earlier analysis of 587 of the donors reported 276 Gb of sequence data and around 100 million unique TCR beta sequences obtained from around 180 million T cells. About five DR-DQ haplotypes were treated as single units for association and clustering because of strong linkage in the cohort. Among around 400 genotyped donors of the cohort, an average of roughly 230,000 unique TCR beta nucleotide sequences was sequenced per donor, of which approximately 19% were non-productive. Donor age, sex, ethnicity and CMV serostatus were compiled together with the repertoire data. Among the roughly 380 genotyped donors, approximately 77% belonged to the genetic ancestry cluster associated with self-reported Caucasian donors. Every discovery cohort repertoire had been produced on one sequencing platform. In a later analysis, previously published TCR beta repertoires from 666 donors were re-analyzed and high-resolution HLA genotyping was added so that TCR occurrence patterns could be studied. Rather than using new phenotypic data, the later analysis identified candidate immune exposures from TCR beta sequences and from how often those sequences occurred across donors. The study profiled the T cell repertoires of hundreds of subjects by immunosequencing and related them to cytomegalovirus serostatus. HLA typing included class I and class II loci at four-digit resolution. The study was designed to test whether signatures of past pathogen exposure could be identified by cataloging public T cell receptors. An early release covering some 640 HLA-typed donors comprised about 310 gigabases of sequencing data and tens of millions of unique TCR sequences. In an earlier analysis of roughly 600 of the donors, high-throughput TCR beta sequencing was used to judge whether each TCR beta V gene segment behaved as functional or pseudogenic. The number of typed donors differed by locus: about 620-640 for A, B, C, DRB1 and DQB1; 522 for DQA1; approximately 610 for DPA1; and 450 to 480 for DPB1. The study combined high-throughput TCR immunosequencing, statistical association of individual TCRs with disease status, and machine learning to predict cytomegalovirus infection status. Genome-wide SNP genotypes for about 55% of the 666 donors were used in a later genetic analysis, which treated that subset as a discovery cohort. In addition to the first cohort of 500 to 850 subjects, a separate validation cohort of 120 different subjects was used.

The cohort consisted of hundreds of healthy bone marrow donors. At the time of sampling, every cohort member was nominally healthy, though immune exposures that went unrecorded were likely present. The donor was CMV seropositive and was included in the group of 290 or so seropositive cohort members. Every donor gave a peripheral blood sample, and the peripheral blood mononuclear cells from that sample were used for TCR beta sequencing. Genomic DNA extraction from the blood cell samples was performed with the Qiagen DNeasy Blood Extraction Kit. The germline V gene provides CDR1 SQVTM and CDR2 ANQGSEA. Compared with germline, V lacks 7 bases and J lacks 4 bases; bases without a gene match: 8. The CDR3, cysteine through phenylalanine, is 14 amino acids long. The retained sequence is limited to the CDR3, 42 bases, with the frame set at the first base. A note on this clone: Its antigen is not yet known.

What the research found in general, with its limitations: Cytomegalovirus status was reported to be diagnosed by the classifier with high specificity and sensitivity in both the original and validation cohorts. Correlated functional status among segregating V segments might reflect linkage disequilibrium, but an unknown experimental factor could not be ruled out. HLA typing was unavailable for some donors at each locus, so association tests used only the typed subset. Only TCR beta chains were sequenced in this cohort, and the absence of alpha or paired-chain data limited detectable features. A cluster of highly shared sequence variants was judged likely to represent a technical artifact of the sequencing pipeline. In a later genetic analysis, fewer N-insertions in productive TCRs were reported among donors in an Asian-associated ancestry cluster than the approximately 710-donor mean. The study listed 164 TCR beta chains as associated with cytomegalovirus. Broadly in line with IMGT annotations, most TCR beta V segments showed up in productive rearrangements about 87% or about 30% of the time in an earlier analysis of some 590 of the donors. Presence/absence analyses assumed roughly uniform sequencing depth across donors, an assumption that may not hold. In vitro tests confirmed that a few of the cytomegalovirus-associated TCR beta chains recognize cytomegalovirus antigens. While some public TCRs were present in many individuals, most TCR sequences turned up only very rarely across donors. Compared with equally common non-associated chains, HLA-associated TCR beta chains in a later analysis were more clonally expanded and had lower generation probabilities. The authors suggested that the approach could potentially be extended to other disease states and immunological phenotypes. In a later analysis, most CMV-associated TCR beta chains were found to appear HLA-restricted, with HLA associations seemingly driven largely by CMV exposure. Several of the top co-occurrence clusters appeared to be linked to parvovirus B19, influenza, CMV and Epstein-Barr virus, according to a later analysis. In a later genetic analysis, a missense DCLRE1C variant was associated with V-gene and J-gene trimming of TCR beta chains, and the association was replicated in an independent cohort. Immune exposure information for the cohort was limited to CMV serostatus. A later analysis found that TCR association rates varied across HLA loci, with DRB1 alleles showing the most associated TCRs and HLA-C alleles the fewest. A further reported finding was that TCR beta sequences accurately predicted the HLA-A and HLA-B alleles for most subjects in the first cohort. Specific HLA alleles were associated with 16,951 TCR beta sequences at a false discovery rate of 0.05 in a later analysis. When HLA alleles, especially DR and DQ, strongly co-occurred, TCR associations were difficult to assign to individual alleles. Approximately 18 rarely observed V segments, including chromosome 9 orphons, were excluded from the earlier analysis of just under 600 of the donors because counts were too low. The 87-base-pair reads could not distinguish some IMGT-functional V segments, including TRBV6-2 and TRBV6-3, so those segments were excluded.

Receptor libraries were prepared by the immunoSEQ multiplex PCR assay. For the multiplex PCR, a mixture combining 60 forward primers for TCR Vbeta segments and 13 reverse primers for TCR Jbeta segments was used. A multiplex PCR assay on genomic DNA amplified the CDR3 region of rearranged TCR beta genes. The Illumina HiSeq System was used to sequence the amplified TCR beta libraries as 87-base-pair reads. The original methods were these. A later analysis tallied tens of millions of unique TCR beta chains across the 660 or so repertoires, and about 12 million of those chains were shared by two or more donors. Raw reads were error-corrected and collapsed into unique sequences with a nearest-neighbor algorithm that merged closely related sequences to remove PCR and sequencing errors. V, D and J gene segments were assigned by aligning CDR3 sequences to IMGT reference sequences. For a sequence to be retained, at least a six-nucleotide match to both a V gene segment and a J gene segment was required. A rearrangement counted as productive if the CDR3 had no stop codons and remained in frame with V and J, and every other rearrangement counted as non-productive. CDR3 was defined by IMGT convention, running from the second conserved V-encoded cysteine to the conserved J-encoded phenylalanine. Sequences without an unambiguous match to a single V gene segment were excluded from the earlier analysis of about 600 of the donors. An earlier analysis of a few hundred of the donors called V segments functional above 56.7% productive rearrangements and segregating when the between-donor standard deviation exceeded 5%. A statistical classification framework was built to diagnose cytomegalovirus status from the catalog of TCR beta chain sequences. A later analysis assigned V and J genes by comparing TCR nucleotide sequences with IMGT/GENE-DB human TR gene sequences. Using the TCRdist pipeline, a later analysis assigned CDR3 sequences along with most-parsimonious VDJ recombination scenarios. In a later analysis, each TCR beta chain was defined by its CDR3 amino acid sequence together with its V-gene family, and reads without a unique V-gene family were excluded. In a later analysis, nearly 600 highly shared, low-generation-probability nucleotide sequences were removed to address suspected cross-contamination and a sequencing artifact. For each public chain, a later analysis derived a clonal expansion index from normalized ranks of inferred template counts within each repertoire. In a later analysis, generation probabilities were computed using a VDJ recombination model fitted to out-of-frame rearrangements, and the results were checked against IGoR. In a later analysis, hypergeometric tests were used to score TCR-TCR, TCR-HLA and TCR-CMV co-occurrence, with a repertoire-size bias correction applied to TCR pairs. To estimate false discovery rates, a later analysis permuted the HLA or CMV assignments 20 times. A later analysis grouped co-occurring TCRs with DBSCAN, adding TCRdist sequence similarity when clustering within HLA-allele-positive subsets. Repertoires with fewer than 30,000 or more than 120,000 public chains were left out of co-occurrence clustering, as were about 5 repertoires with anomalous nucleotide sharing. Entries here come from immuneACCESS through TCRdb and include only in-frame sequences with V and J called. Some clones fail to appear in such tables; in the studies checked, an unresolved V gene covers under half of the shortfall, and the cause of the remainder is unknown. Clonal size and the V and J genes are those of that table, whereas D and trimming came from the DNA. The sample has just under 80,000 clones on record. The biggest ten clones account for 3% to 4% of the sample.

The V and J segments used are TRBV29-1 and TRBJ2-1; 9 bases in the junction line up with TRBD2. The origin of this receptor is a man in his late teens or twenties in good health and CMV-seropositive. Input material: PBMCs. The DNA sequence is as follows: TGCAGCGGGGTAGCGGGAGAGAGGTACAATGAGCAGTTCTTC. Translated, this is CSGVAGERYNEQFF.